This entry concerns a single T cell receptor (beta chain). The sample originates from a study of PD-L1 blockade in urothelial cancer. Some clones are missing from TCRdb's copy, which holds only in-frame ones; the method was immunoSEQ multiplex PCR. The sample yields fewer than 45,000 clones, over 75% seen once. J lost 4 bases, V lost 0 bases, and 3 bases had no gene match. CDR3 length: 15 amino acids. CDR1 and CDR2 (germline): MDHEN, SYDVKM. The sequencing used PBMCs, collected around atezolizumab (anti-PD-L1) treatment. This TCR derives from a man in his sixties or seventies with urothelial cancer. The chain employs TRBV28 and TRBJ2-5; 9 bases are shared with TRBD1. The CDR3 loop reads CASSLWTGGLETQYF. In DNA form, the CDR3 reads TGTGCCAGCAGTTTATGGACAGGGGGGCTAGAGACCCAGTACTTC.